In this sample, the clone carrying this T cell receptor beta chain turned up many times. Together with a sample-barcoded 5' primer, a J-beta primer mix was included in a second PCR lasting about 6 to 12 cycles. A single record per CDR3 protein comes from TCRdb applying MiXCR to the 5' RACE reads. Here the sample spans fewer than 800,000 distinct CDR3 sequences, roughly 21% being singletons. Total RNA amounts of at least 5 micrograms were extracted per sample. The entry originates in a study of blood T cells in healthy people across ages. Germline values: CDR1 SEHNR, CDR2 FQNEAQ (reference sequence). The J segment lost 5 bases and the V segment lost 3 bases, leaving 10 bases of the junction unmatched. The CDR3 loop spans 16 amino acids.

This chain uses TRBV7-9 with TRBJ2-5, with 9 bases fitting TRBD2. Sequencing used blood. This sequence was found in a man in his 70s in good health. The CDR3 sequence is CASSFGRSGSRETQYF. The CDR3 DNA sequence: TGTGCCAGCAGCTTCGGGCGTAGCGGGAGCAGGGAGACCCAGTACTTC.